This TCR beta chain was retrieved from a study of early T cells in non-severe SARS-CoV-2 infection. Study in general: The study sequenced bulk RNA from unsorted whole blood, with chains unpaired.

The TCR library protocol was used to attach unique molecular identifiers. These identifiers were attached to individual cDNA molecules. From the 5' RACE reads, TCRdb called clonotypes with MiXCR, one entry per CDR3 protein. This table has some 49,000 distinct CDR3 sequences, around 11% appearing once. The CDR3 runs 14 residues. Germline CDR1 is MNHEY and CDR2 is SMNVEV (reference sequence). V shed 3 bases and J shed 0 bases, with 9 bases lying between them. Only a few counts were recorded for this clonotype. The sequence was collected from an adult who was a healthcare worker with PCR-confirmed SARS-CoV-2 infection or an uninfected control (not recorded which). The V call is TRBV27, the J call TRBJ2-7; D remains ambiguous. The sample was whole blood. The CDR3 sequence: CASSLGSSSYEQYF. In DNA, the CDR3 is TGTGCCAGCAGTTTGGGGTCGAGCTCCTACGAGCAGTACTTC.